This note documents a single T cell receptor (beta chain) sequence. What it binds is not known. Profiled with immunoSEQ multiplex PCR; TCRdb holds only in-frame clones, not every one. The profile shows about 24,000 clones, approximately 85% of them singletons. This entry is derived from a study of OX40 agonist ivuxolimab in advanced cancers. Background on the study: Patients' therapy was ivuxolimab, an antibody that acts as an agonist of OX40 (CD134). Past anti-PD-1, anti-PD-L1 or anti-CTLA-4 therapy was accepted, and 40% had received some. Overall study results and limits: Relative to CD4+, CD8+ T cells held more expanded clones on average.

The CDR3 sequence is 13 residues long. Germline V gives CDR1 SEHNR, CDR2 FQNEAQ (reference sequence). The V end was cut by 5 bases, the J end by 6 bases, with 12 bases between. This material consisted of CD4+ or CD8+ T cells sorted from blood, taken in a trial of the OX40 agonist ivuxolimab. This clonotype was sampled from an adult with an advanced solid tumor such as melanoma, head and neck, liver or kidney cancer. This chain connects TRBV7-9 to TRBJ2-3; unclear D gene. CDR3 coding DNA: TGTGCCAGCAGCCCATGGCCGGGCGATACGCAGTATTTT. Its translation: CASSPWPGDTQYF.